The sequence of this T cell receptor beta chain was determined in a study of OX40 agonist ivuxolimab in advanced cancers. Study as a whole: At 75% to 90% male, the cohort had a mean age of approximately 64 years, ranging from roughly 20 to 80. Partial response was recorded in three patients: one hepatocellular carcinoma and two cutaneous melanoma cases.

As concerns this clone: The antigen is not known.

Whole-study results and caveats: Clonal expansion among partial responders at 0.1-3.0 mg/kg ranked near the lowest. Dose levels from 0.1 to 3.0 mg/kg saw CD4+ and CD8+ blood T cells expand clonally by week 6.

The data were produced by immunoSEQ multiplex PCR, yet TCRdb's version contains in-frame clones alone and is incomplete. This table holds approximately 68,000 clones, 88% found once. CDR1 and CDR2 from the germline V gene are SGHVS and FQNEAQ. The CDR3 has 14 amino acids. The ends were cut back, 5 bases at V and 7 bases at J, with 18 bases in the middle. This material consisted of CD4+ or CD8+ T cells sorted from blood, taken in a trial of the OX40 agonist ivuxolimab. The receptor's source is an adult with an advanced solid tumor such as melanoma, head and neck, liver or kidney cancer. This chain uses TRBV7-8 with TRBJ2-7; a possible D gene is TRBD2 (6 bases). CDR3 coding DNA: TGTGCCAGCAGCCTAATGGGACTGCCTAGAGAGCAGTACTTC. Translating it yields CASSLMGLPREQYF.